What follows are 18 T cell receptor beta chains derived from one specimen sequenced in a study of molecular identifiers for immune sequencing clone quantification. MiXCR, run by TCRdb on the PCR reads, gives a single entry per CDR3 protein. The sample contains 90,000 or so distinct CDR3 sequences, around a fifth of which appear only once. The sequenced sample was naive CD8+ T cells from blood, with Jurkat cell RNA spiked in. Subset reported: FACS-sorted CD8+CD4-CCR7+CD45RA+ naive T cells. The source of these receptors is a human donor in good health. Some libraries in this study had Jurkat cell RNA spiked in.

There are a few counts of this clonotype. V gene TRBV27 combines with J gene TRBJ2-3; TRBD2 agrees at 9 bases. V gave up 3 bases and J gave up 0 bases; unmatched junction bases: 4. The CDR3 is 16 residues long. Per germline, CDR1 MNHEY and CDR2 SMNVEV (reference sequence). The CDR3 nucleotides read TGTGCCAGCAGTTTGGGTAGCGGGGGTAGCACAGATACGCAGTATTTT. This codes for CASSLGSGGSTDTQYF.

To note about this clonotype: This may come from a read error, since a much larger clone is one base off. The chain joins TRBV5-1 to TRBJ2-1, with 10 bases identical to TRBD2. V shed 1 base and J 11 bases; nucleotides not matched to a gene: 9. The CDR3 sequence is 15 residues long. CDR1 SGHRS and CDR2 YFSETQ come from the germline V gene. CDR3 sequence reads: CASSLSSGSADKQFF. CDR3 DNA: TGCGCCAGCAGCTTGTCTAGCGGGAGCGCGGATAAGCAGTTCTTC.

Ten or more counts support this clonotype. CDR3 in amino acids: CSGLAFDSGLAGGRETQYF. In DNA form, the CDR3 reads TGCAGTGGCCTCGCGTTCGACTCGGGACTAGCGGGGGGACGAGAGACCCAGTACTTC. The chain carries TRBV20-1 and TRBJ2-5; 15 bases agree with TRBD2. V shed 7 bases and J 4 bases; nucleotides not matched to a gene: 19. This CDR3 is 19 amino acids long. Germline V gene sequence: CDR1 DFQATT, CDR2 SNEGSKA (reference sequence).

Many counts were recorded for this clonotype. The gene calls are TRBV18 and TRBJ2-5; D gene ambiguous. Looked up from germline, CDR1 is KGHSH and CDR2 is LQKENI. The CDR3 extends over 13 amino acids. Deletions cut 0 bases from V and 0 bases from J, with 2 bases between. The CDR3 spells CASSPPDQETQYF. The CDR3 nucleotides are TGTGCCAGCTCACCACCTGACCAAGAGACCCAGTACTTC. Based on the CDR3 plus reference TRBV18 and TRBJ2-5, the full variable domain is NAGVMQNPRHLVRRRGQEARLRCSPMKGHSHVYWYRQLPEEGLKFMVYLQKENIIDESGMPKERFSAEFPKEGPSILRIQQVVRGDSAAYFCASSPPDQETQYFGPGTRLLVL.

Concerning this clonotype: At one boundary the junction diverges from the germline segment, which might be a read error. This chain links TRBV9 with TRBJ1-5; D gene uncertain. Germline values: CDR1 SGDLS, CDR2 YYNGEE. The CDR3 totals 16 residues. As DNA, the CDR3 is TGTGCCAGCAGCGTAGTAGACTATGAAAGCAATCAGCCCCTGCATTTT. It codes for CASSVVDYESNQPLHF.

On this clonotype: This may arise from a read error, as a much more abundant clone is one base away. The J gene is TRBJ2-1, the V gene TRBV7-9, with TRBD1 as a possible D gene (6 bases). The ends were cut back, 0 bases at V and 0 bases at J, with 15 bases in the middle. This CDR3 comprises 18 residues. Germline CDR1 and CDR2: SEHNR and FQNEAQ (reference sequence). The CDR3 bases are TGTGCCAGCAGCTTAGCCCCCGGAGGACAGAGCTCCTACAATGAGCAGTTCTTC. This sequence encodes CASSLAPGGQSSYNEQFF.

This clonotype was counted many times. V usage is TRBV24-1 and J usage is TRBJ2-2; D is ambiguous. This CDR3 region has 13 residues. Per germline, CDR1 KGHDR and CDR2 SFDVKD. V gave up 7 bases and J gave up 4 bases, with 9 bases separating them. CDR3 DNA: TGTGCCACCAGGGACCAAGGCACCGGGGAGCTGTTTTTT. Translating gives CATRDQGTGELFF.

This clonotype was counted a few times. The CDR3 DNA is TGTGCCAGCAGTGGCAGGGGGCCTGGGGACGAGCAGTACTTC. This translates into CASSGRGPGDEQYF. The chain employs TRBV2 and TRBJ2-7, with 8 bases lining up with TRBD1. The CDR3 consists of 14 residues. Trimming took 4 bases from V and 5 from J; bases not matched to a gene: 7. In germline, CDR1 is SNHLY, CDR2 FYNNEI.

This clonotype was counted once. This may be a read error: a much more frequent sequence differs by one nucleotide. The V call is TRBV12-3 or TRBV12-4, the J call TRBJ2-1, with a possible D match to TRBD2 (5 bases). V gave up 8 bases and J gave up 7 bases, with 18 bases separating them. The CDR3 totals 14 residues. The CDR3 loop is CASGPNRGINEQFF. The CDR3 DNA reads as TGTGCCAGCGGTCCCAATCGGGGAATTAATGAGCAGTTCTTC.

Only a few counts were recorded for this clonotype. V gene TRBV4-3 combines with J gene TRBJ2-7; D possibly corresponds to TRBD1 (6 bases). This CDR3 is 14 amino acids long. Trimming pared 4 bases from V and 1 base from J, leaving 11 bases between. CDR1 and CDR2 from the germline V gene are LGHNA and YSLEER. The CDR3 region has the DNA TGCGCCAGCAGCCCACGACAGGCTTCCTACGAGCAGTACTTC. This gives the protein CASSPRQASYEQYF.

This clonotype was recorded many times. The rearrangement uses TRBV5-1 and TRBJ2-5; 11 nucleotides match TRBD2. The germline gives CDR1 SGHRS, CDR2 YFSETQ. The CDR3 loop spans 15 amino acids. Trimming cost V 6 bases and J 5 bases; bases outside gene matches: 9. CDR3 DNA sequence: TGCGCCAGCAACCCACTAGCGGGGGTTGGGGAGACCCAGTACTTC. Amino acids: CASNPLAGVGETQYF.

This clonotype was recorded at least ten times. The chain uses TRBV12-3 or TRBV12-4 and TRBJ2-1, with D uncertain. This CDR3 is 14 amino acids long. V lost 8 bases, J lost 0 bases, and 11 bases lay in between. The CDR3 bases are TGTGCCAGCCATAAGGGCAGCTCCTACAATGAGCAGTTCTTC. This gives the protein CASHKGSSYNEQFF.

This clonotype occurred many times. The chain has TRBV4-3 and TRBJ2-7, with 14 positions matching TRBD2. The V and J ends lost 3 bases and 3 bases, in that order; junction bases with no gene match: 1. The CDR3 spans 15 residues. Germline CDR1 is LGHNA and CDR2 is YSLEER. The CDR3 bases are TGCGCCAGCAGCCATGGGACTAGCGGGGGCTACGAGCAGTACTTC. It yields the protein CASSHGTSGGYEQYF.

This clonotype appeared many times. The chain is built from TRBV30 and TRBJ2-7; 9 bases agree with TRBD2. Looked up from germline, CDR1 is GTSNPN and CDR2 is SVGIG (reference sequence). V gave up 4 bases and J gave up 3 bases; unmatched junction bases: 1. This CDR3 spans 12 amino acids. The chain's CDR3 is CAWNSGGYEQYF. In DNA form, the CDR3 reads TGTGCCTGGAATAGCGGGGGCTACGAGCAGTACTTC.

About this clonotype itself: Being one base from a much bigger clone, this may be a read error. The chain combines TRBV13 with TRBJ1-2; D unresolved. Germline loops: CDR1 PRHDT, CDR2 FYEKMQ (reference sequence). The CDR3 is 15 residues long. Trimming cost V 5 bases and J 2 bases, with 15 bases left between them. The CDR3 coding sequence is TGTGCCAGCAGCGCCGCACCGCAGTTCAACTATGGCTACACCTTC. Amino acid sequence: CASSAAPQFNYGYTF.

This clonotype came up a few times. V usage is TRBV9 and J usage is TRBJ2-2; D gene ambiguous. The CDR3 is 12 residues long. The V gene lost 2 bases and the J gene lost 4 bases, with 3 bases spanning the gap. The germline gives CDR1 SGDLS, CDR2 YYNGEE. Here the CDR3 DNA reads TGTGCCAGCAGCGTTCGCACCGGGGAGCTGTTTTTT. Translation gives CASSVRTGELFF.

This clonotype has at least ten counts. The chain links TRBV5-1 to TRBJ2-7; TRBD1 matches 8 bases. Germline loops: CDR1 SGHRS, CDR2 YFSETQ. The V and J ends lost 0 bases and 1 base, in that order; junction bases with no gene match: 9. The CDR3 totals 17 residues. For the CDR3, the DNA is TGCGCCAGCAGCTTGGGAGACGGGACAGGAGAGTCCTACGAGCAGTACTTC. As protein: CASSLGDGTGESYEQYF.

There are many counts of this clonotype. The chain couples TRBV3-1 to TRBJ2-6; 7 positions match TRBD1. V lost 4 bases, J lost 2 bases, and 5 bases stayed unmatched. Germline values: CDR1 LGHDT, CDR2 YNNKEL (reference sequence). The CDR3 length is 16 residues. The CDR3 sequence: CASSRTGVPGANVLTF. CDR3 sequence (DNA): TGTGCCAGCAGCCGTACAGGGGTCCCTGGGGCCAACGTCCTGACTTTC.